Detailed here is one T cell receptor (beta chain). The antigen it recognizes is unknown. There are no base qualities to consult, and no much larger clone falls within one base. The source of the sample is a study of blood T cell repertoires in COVID-19 (dated by TCRdb to the early 2020s). General notes on the study: Collaborator samples came from the United States, Italy and Spain and covered acute and convalescent phases of COVID-19. The repertoires were made available in a free public database intended to serve as a resource for research on the immune response to SARS-CoV-2. The samples were drawn from the first 160 participants of the ongoing ImmuneRACE study and from over a thousand subjects provided by 6 global collaborators. Subjects who had been exposed to COVID-19, were actively infected with it, or had recovered from it provided the deeply sampled blood TCRbeta repertoires that made up the dataset. Where available, HLA class I and class II types were taken from metadata supplied by the sample provider and were not determined by assay-based typing. The prospective study material was composed of cDNA or gDNA derived from T cells, B-cell-depleted T cells, or PBMCs. Nearly every sample came with metadata listing a de-identified subject ID, COVID-19 status, age in years and sex. The paper's findings and limits, for the study overall: Clinical and demographic metadata were provided uncurated, with the amount varying by source and participant.

V and J are truncated by 8 bases and 7 bases respectively, leaving an intervening sequence of 15 bases. CDR3 length: 14 amino acids, cysteine to phenylalanine. The read is trimmed to its CDR3 DNA, 42 bases read in frame from base 1. Looking up the germline V gene (reference sequence) yields CDR1 MNHEY and CDR2 SMNVEV. The immunoSEQ Assay, a bias-controlled multiplex PCR, was used to amplify TCRbeta CDR3 regions from genomic DNA. The source study handled its data this way. Within the assay, amplification of reference gene primers was used to estimate how many nucleated cells each sample contained. To quantify the absolute abundance of each unique TCRbeta CDR3 rearrangement, sequence reads were collapsed and filtered. For each sample, productive Simpson clonality was calculated as the square root of Simpson's diversity index over productive rearrangements. TCRdb obtained this table from immuneACCESS and retained in-frame rearrangements with V and J assigned. These tables miss some clones; where compared with another copy, unresolved V genes account for less than half of the shortfall, and the remainder is unexplained. That table supplies the V and J calls and clone size; D and trimming were determined from the DNA. The sample profile shows about 250,000 clones; roughly 80% of them were found once. About 10% of the sample belongs to the ten largest clones.

Whole blood was collected in K2EDTA tubes by collaborating institutions according to the institutions' own protocols. For TCRbeta analysis, collaborators shipped samples in one of three forms: frozen whole blood, isolated PBMCs, or DNA extracted from either of those sample types. This clonotype was sampled from a man older than 75 with acute or convalescent COVID-19. The sequenced sample consisted of peripheral blood. This chain is built from TRBV27 and TRBJ1-6, with the D gene uncertain. The sequence in DNA is TGTGCCAGCCCGAGGTTCTCTAGGAATTCACCCCTCCACTTT. Its protein product is CASPRFSRNSPLHF.